Sequencing of this TCR beta chain was carried out in a study of cytomegalovirus exposure and HLA in healthy donors. The CDR3 is made up of 14 amino acids. Trimming took 6 bases from V and 6 from J; bases not matched to a gene: 9. Germline-derived CDR1 and CDR2 are WSHSY and SAAADI. Researchers ran the PCR with 60 Vbeta and 13 Jbeta primers. The data were produced by immunoSEQ multiplex PCR, yet TCRdb's version contains in-frame clones alone and is incomplete. The table counts 100,000 to 150,000 clones; 1.5% to 2% lies in the top ten. The chain is built from TRBV10-2 and TRBJ2-7, with TRBD1 matching over 9 bases. This TCR was sampled from a woman in her thirties or forties in good health and CMV-seropositive. Specimen: PBMCs. DNA of the CDR3: TGCGCCAGCAGACGGGACAGGGAATTGGGCGAGCAGTACTTC. Protein product: CASRRDRELGEQYF.